Following are 19 T cell receptor beta chains from one sample sequenced in a study of neurological immune-mediated disorders. TCRdb ran MiXCR on the 5' RACE reads and lists one entry per CDR3 protein. The sample lists more than 50,000 distinct CDR3 sequences; about 10% were seen once. Input material: PBMCs. These receptors were collected from a man between 60 and 75 years old in good health.

In this sample, this clonotype turned up many times. This rearrangement joins TRBV6-2 or TRBV6-3 to TRBJ1-5, with a possible D match to TRBD1 (6 bases). Germline CDR1 MNHEY, CDR2 SVGEGT. V was shortened by 7 bases and J by 2 bases, with 15 bases between the two germline ends. The CDR3 contains 15 residues. The DNA of the CDR3 is TGTGCCAGCATTAGAGGGGGGAGCGGCAATCAGCCCCAGCATTTT. Protein sequence: CASIRGGSGNQPQHF.

This clonotype was found many times. The V call is TRBV5-1, the J call TRBJ1-2; D call uncertain. The CDR3 spans 14 residues. V was cut by 1 base and J by 4 bases, with 11 bases left in between. Germline CDR1 and CDR2: SGHRS and YFSETQ. The CDR3 region is CASSLSPVTYGYTF. In DNA form, the CDR3 reads TGCGCCAGCAGCTTGTCCCCGGTAACCTATGGCTACACCTTC. Variable domain in full (rest from reference TRBV5-1 and TRBJ1-2): KAGVTQTPRYLIKTRGQQVTLSCSPISGHRSVSWYQQTPGQGLQFLFEYFSETQRNKGNFPGRFSGRQFSNSRSEMNVSTLELGDSALYLCASSLSPVTYGYTFGSGTRLTVV.

This clonotype has a count of ten or more. The V call is TRBV5-1, the J call TRBJ1-1; perhaps TRBD1 as D (6 bases). Trimming pared 0 bases from V and 0 bases from J, leaving 15 bases between. The CDR3 is made up of 17 amino acids. Germline V gene lookup returns CDR1 SGHRS and CDR2 YFSETQ. Here the CDR3 DNA reads TGCGCCAGCAGCTTGGCCGGTACAGGGACAATGAACACTGAAGCTTTCTTT. It encodes CASSLAGTGTMNTEAFF.

This clonotype was seen ten or more times. The chain recombines TRBV5-1 with TRBJ2-7; TRBD1 aligns across 10 bases. The V gene end was trimmed by 5 bases and the J gene end by 3 bases; junction bases not matched to a gene: 5. The CDR3 has 14 residues. Germline CDR1 and CDR2: SGHRS and YFSETQ. DNA of the CDR3: TGCGCCAGCAGACCGGGACAGGGGTACTACGAGCAGTACTTC. Its protein is CASRPGQGYYEQYF.

Concerning this clonotype: Being one base from a much bigger clone, this may be a read error. The chain recombines TRBV20-1 with TRBJ2-2, with TRBD1 matching over 8 bases. The CDR3 length is 15 residues. CDR1 DFQATT and CDR2 SNEGSKA come from the germline V gene (reference sequence). With V trimmed by 2 bases and J by 9 bases, 11 bases remained unmatched. CDR3 loop: CSARKDRVNARELFF. CDR3 nucleotides: TGCAGTGCTAGAAAGGACAGGGTGAATGCCCGGGAGCTGTTTTTT.

Ten or more counts support this clonotype. The CDR3 sequence: CASRPGQLYGYTF. DNA of the CDR3: TGTGCCAGCAGACCGGGACAGCTCTATGGCTACACCTTC. The chain combines TRBV28 with TRBJ1-2; 7 nucleotides match TRBD1. In germline, CDR1 is MDHEN, CDR2 SYDVKM. Trimming cost V 6 bases and J 4 bases; bases outside gene matches: 5. This CDR3 is 13 amino acids long.

This clonotype was seen at least ten times. The V and J genes are TRBV5-5 and TRBJ2-2, with D maybe TRBD1 (6 bases). V lost 3 bases, J lost 2 bases, and 11 bases lay in between. This CDR3 is 15 amino acids long. Germline V gives CDR1 SGHKS, CDR2 YYEKEE (reference sequence). CDR3 in amino acids: CASSSGTFNTGELFF. The CDR3 nucleotides read TGTGCCAGCAGCTCCGGGACATTCAACACCGGGGAGCTGTTTTTT.

With respect to this clonotype: Possible read error: a much larger clone is one base away. The V and J genes are TRBV5-1 and TRBJ1-2, with 12 bases that match TRBD1. This CDR3 is 15 amino acids long. The germline CDR1 and CDR2 sequences are SGHRS and YFSETQ. The CDR3: CASSLEGTGGYCYTF. Written as DNA, the CDR3 is TGCGCCAGCAGCTTGGAAGGGACAGGGGGCTATTGCTACACCTTC.

This clonotype was seen only a few times. V is TRBV20-1 and J is TRBJ1-3; D perhaps matches TRBD1 (5 bases). The CDR3 contains 16 residues. The germline V gene has CDR1 DFQATT and CDR2 SNEGSKA (reference sequence). V was pared by 3 bases and J by 0 bases, with 15 bases between. CDR3 coding DNA: TGCAGTGCTAGTCGTCCTCTGGGGGGCTCTGGAAACACCATATATTTT. It specifies CSASRPLGGSGNTIYF.

In its sample, this clonotype was seen many times. The rearrangement links TRBV20-1 to TRBJ1-1; maybe TRBD1 (6 bases). Germline V gene data show CDR1 as DFQATT and CDR2 as SNEGSKA (reference sequence). The length of the CDR3 is 14 residues. The V and J ends lost 3 bases and 4 bases respectively, with 15 bases between them. The CDR3 nucleotides are TGCAGTGCTAGCACCCTACAGGGTGCCACTGAAGCTTTCTTT. Amino acids: CSASTLQGATEAFF.

This clonotype has a count of ten or more. The chain uses TRBV5-8 and TRBJ2-7; 8 nucleotides agree with TRBD1. Germline V gene data show CDR1 as SGHTS and CDR2 as YDEGEE. Germline trimming cut 4 bases from V and 0 bases from J; bases unmatched to any gene: 6. The CDR3 length is 15 residues. The CDR3 protein is CASSLRQGSSYEQYF. The CDR3 DNA reads as TGTGCCAGCAGCCTTCGACAGGGGAGCTCCTACGAGCAGTACTTC.

This clonotype was counted many times. The genes are TRBV27 and TRBJ2-3, with D maybe TRBD1 (6 bases). Germline V CDR1 and CDR2: MNHEY, SMNVEV (reference sequence). Trimming stripped 4 bases from V and 6 bases from J, with 17 bases between. The CDR3 loop spans 15 amino acids. CDR3 region: CASSSSTGPTDTQYF. The CDR3 coding sequence is TGTGCCAGCAGTTCCTCGACAGGACCCACGGATACGCAGTATTTT.

This clonotype was seen many times. V gene TRBV7-9 combines with J gene TRBJ1-1; weak D call: TRBD1 (5 bases). Germline-derived CDR1 and CDR2 are SEHNR and FQNEAQ (reference sequence). The V end lost 10 bases, the J end lost 2 bases, and 17 bases lay between the germline ends. CDR3 length: 14 residues. The CDR3 nucleotides read TGTGCCACCCAGACAGAGACTAAAAACACTGAAGCTTTCTTT. Amino acids: CATQTETKNTEAFF.

At least ten counts were recorded for this clonotype. This chain connects TRBV10-3 to TRBJ1-5; D remains unclear. CDR1 is ENHRY, CDR2 SYGVKD, per germline. The CDR3 has 16 amino acids. V lost 0 bases and J lost 2, with 11 bases in between. CDR3 region: CAISESGNSGNQPQHF. The CDR3 DNA is TGTGCCATCAGTGAGTCAGGAAATTCGGGCAATCAGCCCCAGCATTTT.

This clonotype was counted ten times or more. The genes are TRBV3-1 and TRBJ1-1; D is ambiguous. V was shortened by 4 bases and J by 0 bases, with 15 bases between the two germline ends. The CDR3 has 16 residues. Looked up from germline, CDR1 is LGHDT and CDR2 is YNNKEL (reference sequence). For the CDR3, the DNA is TGTGCCAGCAGCCGGTCGCTCGCGCGGTTGAACACTGAAGCTTTCTTT. It codes for CASSRSLARLNTEAFF.

This clonotype has a count of ten or more. The chain links TRBV5-6 to TRBJ2-5; 10 bases are a match to TRBD1. V dropped 0 bases and J dropped 4; count of bases not matched to a gene: 9. Germline V gives CDR1 SGHDT, CDR2 YYEEEE. CDR3 size: 17 residues. The DNA of the CDR3 is TGTGCCAGCAGCTTGGAAACCGGGACAGGGGTCCCAGAGACCCAGTACTTC. This codes for CASSLETGTGVPETQYF. The whole variable domain, filled in from reference TRBV5-6 and TRBJ2-5, reads DAGVTQSPTHLIKTRGQQVTLRCSPKSGHDTVSWYQQALGQGPQFIFQYYEEEERQRGNFPDRFSGHQFPNYSSELNVNALLLGDSALYLCASSLETGTGVPETQYFGPGTRLLVL.

This clonotype has a single count. The junction departs from germline at one end; a sequencing error may be responsible. The chain carries TRBV5-1 and TRBJ1-2; possible D gene TRBD1, 5 bases. Per germline, CDR1 SGHRS and CDR2 YFSETQ. CDR3 length: 14 amino acids. The CDR3 reads CTSSSSSGRDGYTF. The CDR3 DNA follows: TGCACCAGCAGCTCGTCGTCAGGGCGAGATGGCTACACCTTC. The whole variable domain, remainder taken from reference TRBV5-1 and TRBJ1-2, is KAGVTQTPRYLIKTRGQQVTLSCSPISGHRSVSWYQQTPGQGLQFLFEYFSETQRNKGNFPGRFSGRQFSNSRSEMNVSTLELGDSALYLCTSSSSSGRDGYTFGSGTRLTVV.

This clonotype occurred many times. The chain combines TRBV7-9 with TRBJ2-5, with 12 bases aligning to TRBD2. The CDR3 has 17 residues. Germline assignment: CDR1 SEHNR and CDR2 FQNEAQ (reference sequence). The V gene end was trimmed by 5 bases and the J gene end by 2 bases; junction bases not matched to a gene: 9. CDR3 DNA: TGTGCCAGCAGCCTTCCGACTAGCGGGGGTATTCAAGAGACCCAGTACTTC. Protein product: CASSLPTSGGIQETQYF.

This clonotype appeared many times. The rearrangement joins TRBV20-1 to TRBJ1-6; 8 bases match TRBD1. CDR3 length equals 14 residues. CDR1 is DFQATT and CDR2 is SNEGSKA in the germline V gene (reference sequence). V gave up 1 base and J gave up 7 bases; unmatched junction bases: 3. CDR3 nucleotides: TGCAGTGCTAGAGGTGACAGGGGAAATTCACCCCTCCACTTT. Residues: CSARGDRGNSPLHF.